This T cell receptor (beta chain) was identified during a study of blood T cell repertoires in COVID-19. Trimming cost V 0 bases and J 2 bases, with 9 bases left between them. The CDR3 length is 15 residues. The V gene's germline CDR1 is MGHRA and CDR2 YSYEKL. TCRdb's table, derived via immunoSEQ multiplex PCR, lists solely in-frame clones and lacks some. This sample yields 300,000 to 450,000 clones, of which 81% are seen a single time; 1.1% belongs to the top ten. The rearrangement links TRBV4-1 to TRBJ2-3, with D unclear. This receptor was identified in a human donor with acute or convalescent COVID-19. The donor label of this sample is uncertain. The sample comprised peripheral blood. The CDR3 sequence: CASSQDLVLTDTQYF. CDR3 bases: TGCGCCAGCAGCCAAGATCTCGTCCTCACAGATACGCAGTATTTT.